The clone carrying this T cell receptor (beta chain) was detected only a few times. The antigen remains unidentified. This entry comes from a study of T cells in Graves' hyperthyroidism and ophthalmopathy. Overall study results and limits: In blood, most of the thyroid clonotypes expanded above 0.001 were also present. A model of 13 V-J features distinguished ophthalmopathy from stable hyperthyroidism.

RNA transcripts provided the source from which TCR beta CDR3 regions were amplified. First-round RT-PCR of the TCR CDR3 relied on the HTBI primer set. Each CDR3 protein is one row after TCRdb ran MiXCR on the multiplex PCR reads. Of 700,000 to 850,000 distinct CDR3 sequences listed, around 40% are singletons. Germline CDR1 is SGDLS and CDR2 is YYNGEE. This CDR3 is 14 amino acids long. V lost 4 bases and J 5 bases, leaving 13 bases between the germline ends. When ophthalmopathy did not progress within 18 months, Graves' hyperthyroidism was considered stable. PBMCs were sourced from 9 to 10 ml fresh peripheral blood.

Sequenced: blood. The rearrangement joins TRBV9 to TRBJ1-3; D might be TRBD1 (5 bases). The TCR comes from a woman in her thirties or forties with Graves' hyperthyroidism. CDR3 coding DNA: TGTGCCAGCAGCCCCCCGAGGGGCCGAAACACCATATATTTT. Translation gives CASSPPRGRNTIYF.